This TCR beta chain stems from a study of cytomegalovirus exposure and HLA in healthy donors. Overall study findings and caveats: Across donors, most TCRs were seen rarely, yet some public ones were widespread. Investigators reported 164 TCR beta chains as tied to cytomegalovirus. Specific recognition of CMV antigens was confirmed in vitro for a few chains (all CMV-associated). Reportedly, cytomegalovirus status was diagnosed with high sensitivity and specificity.

As concerns this clone: Antigen specificity is unknown.

The table came from immunoSEQ multiplex PCR; TCRdb's copy has only in-frame clones and leaves some out. This table has about 120,000 clones, nearly 90% appearing once. Germline CDR1 reads MDHEN; CDR2 reads SYDVKM. This CDR3 is 13 amino acids long. V lost 8 bases, J lost 0 bases, and 5 bases lay in between. The V call is TRBV28, the J call TRBJ1-6; D gene uncertain. The clonotype originates from a young woman in good health and CMV-seronegative. Sequenced input: PBMCs. The CDR3 sequence is CASQFSYNSPLHF. The CDR3 region has the DNA TGTGCCAGCCAGTTCTCCTATAATTCACCCCTCCACTTT.